One T cell receptor beta chain is described in this entry. Its target is not known. Only in-frame clones appear in the TCRdb table, and some are missing; sequencing was by immunoSEQ multiplex PCR. The sample includes about 100,000 clones, 80% to 90% seen only once; the top ten take 5% to 6.5%. The data stem from a study of identifying expanded T cells in peripheral blood. General study points: Two-week clone count variance significantly increased as total template count grew.

The sequenced sample consisted of blood. This receptor was taken from a person between 18 and 75 years old in good health.

This CDR3 is CASSVLRQGTDTQYF. The CDR3 region has the DNA TGTGCCAGCAGTGTCCTTAGACAGGGCACAGATACGCAGTATTTT. The V call is TRBV27, the J call TRBJ2-3, with D perhaps matching TRBD1 (6 bases). V dropped 5 bases and J dropped 1 base, with 13 bases sitting between them. The CDR3 extends over 15 amino acids. From germline, CDR1 is MNHEY and CDR2 SMNVEV (reference sequence).